This TCR beta chain was sequenced for a study of blood T cell repertoires in COVID-19. Germline V CDR1 and CDR2: ENHRY, SYGVKD. With V trimmed by 5 bases and J by 4 bases, 7 bases remained unmatched. The CDR3 has 15 amino acids. As processed by the authors: Reference gene primer amplification in the assay estimated nucleated cell counts. Method: immunoSEQ multiplex PCR; TCRdb's copy keeps in-frame clones and lacks some. The D gene and trimming were derived from the DNA, and the V and J assignments and clone size from that table. Here the sample spans about 94,000 clones, approximately 80% being singletons.

This chain links TRBV10-3 with TRBJ2-3; 9 nucleotides align to TRBD2. The material sequenced was peripheral blood. The TCR originated in a human donor in a cohort sampled during active COVID-19. The CDR3: CAISQLAGASDTQYF. In DNA form, the CDR3 reads TGTGCCATCAGTCAATTAGCGGGAGCATCAGATACGCAGTATTTT.